One T cell receptor (beta chain) is described in this entry. The sample comes from a study of T-cell reconstitution after alpha-beta-depleted transplantation in children. Preparation of the TCRbeta library involved a method that used unique molecular identifiers. In TCRdb, the PCR reads were re-called with MiXCR into one record per CDR3 protein. The data contain a few hundred thousand distinct CDR3 sequences, 18% of them seen just once; the ten biggest clones take up less than 4%. The CDR3 has 16 amino acids. The chain employs TRBV1 and TRBJ2-3; the D segment call TRBD2 is taken from the table without a DNA check. TRBV1 counts as a pseudogene. The sequence was obtained from a human donor who donated a stem cell graft to a child with acute lymphoblastic leukemia. The sample consisted of PBMCs from the stem cell graft donor, taken from the stem cell graft. The chain's CDR3 is CTSSQGLAGDTDTQYF. CDR3 bases: TGCACCAGCAGCCAAGGACTAGCGGGAGACACAGATACGCAGTATTTT.